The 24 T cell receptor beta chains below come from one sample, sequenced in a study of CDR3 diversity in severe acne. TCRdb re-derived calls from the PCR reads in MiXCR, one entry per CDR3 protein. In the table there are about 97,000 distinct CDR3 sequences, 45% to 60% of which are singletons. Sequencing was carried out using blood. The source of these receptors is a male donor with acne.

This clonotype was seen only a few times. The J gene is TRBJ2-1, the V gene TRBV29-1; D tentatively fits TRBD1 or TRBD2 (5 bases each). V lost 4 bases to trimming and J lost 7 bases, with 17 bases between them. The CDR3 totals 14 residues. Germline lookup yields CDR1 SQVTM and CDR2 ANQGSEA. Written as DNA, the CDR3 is TGCAGCGTTGGACTGGGGACCCGTTGGAATGAGCAGTTCTTC. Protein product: CSVGLGTRWNEQFF.

The CDR3 reads CASSSSGTVGNTIYF. For the CDR3, the DNA is TGTGCCAGCAGCTCCTCGGGAACCGTAGGAAACACCATATATTTT. The chain is built from TRBV11-1 and TRBJ1-3; D not resolved. The V end was cut by 4 bases, the J end by 4 bases, with 14 bases between. The CDR3 consists of 15 residues. Looked up from germline, CDR1 is SGHAT and CDR2 is FQDESV (reference sequence). Drawing the rest from reference TRBV11-1 and TRBJ1-3, the complete variable domain is EAEVAQSPRYKITEKSQAVAFWCDPISGHATLYWYRQILGQGPELLVQFQDESVVDDSQLPKDRFSAERLKGVDSTLKIQPAELGDSAMYLCASSSSGTVGNTIYFGEGSWLTVV.

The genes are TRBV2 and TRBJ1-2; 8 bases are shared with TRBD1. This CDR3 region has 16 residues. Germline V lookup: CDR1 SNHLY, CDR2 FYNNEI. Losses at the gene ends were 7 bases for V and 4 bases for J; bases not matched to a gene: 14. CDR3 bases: TGTGCCAGCAACGGGCAGGGGGCGGGGGCACTCTATGGCTACACCTTC. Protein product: CASNGQGAGALYGYTF.

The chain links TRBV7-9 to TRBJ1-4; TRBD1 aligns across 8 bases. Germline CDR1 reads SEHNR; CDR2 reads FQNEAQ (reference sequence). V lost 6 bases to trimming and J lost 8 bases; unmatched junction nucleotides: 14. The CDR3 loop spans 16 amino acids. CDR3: CASSFPLQGGEEKLFF. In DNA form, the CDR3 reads TGTGCCAGCAGTTTCCCTCTACAGGGGGGGGAAGAAAAACTGTTTTTT.

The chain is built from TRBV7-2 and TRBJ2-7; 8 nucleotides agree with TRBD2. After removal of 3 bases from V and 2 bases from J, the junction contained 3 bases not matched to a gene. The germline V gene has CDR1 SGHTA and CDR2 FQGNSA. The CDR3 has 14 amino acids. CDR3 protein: CASSFGLAAYEQYF. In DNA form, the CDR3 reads TGTGCCAGCAGCTTTGGACTAGCCGCCTACGAGCAGTACTTC. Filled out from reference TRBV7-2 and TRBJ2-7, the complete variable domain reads GAGVSQSPSNKVTEKGKDVELRCDPISGHTALYWYRQSLGQGLEFLIYFQGNSAPDKSGLPSDRFSAERTGGSVSTLTIQRTQQEDSAVYLCASSFGLAAYEQYFGPGTRLTVT.

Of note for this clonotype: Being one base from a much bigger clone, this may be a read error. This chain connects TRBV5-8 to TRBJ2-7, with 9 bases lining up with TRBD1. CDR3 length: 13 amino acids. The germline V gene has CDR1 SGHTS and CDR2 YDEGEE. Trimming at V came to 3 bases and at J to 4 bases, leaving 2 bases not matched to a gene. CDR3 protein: CASSSDRGYEQYF. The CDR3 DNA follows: TGTGCCAGCAGCTCGGACAGGGGATACGAGCAGTACTTC.

The CDR3 sequence is CASSPRPGWGTDTQYF. The CDR3 DNA reads as TGTGCCAGCAGCCCACGGCCAGGTTGGGGCACAGATACGCAGTATTTT. The V gene is TRBV14, the J gene TRBJ2-3; D not certain. This CDR3 contains 16 residues. Looked up from germline, CDR1 is SGHDN and CDR2 is FVKESK. V lost 4 bases to trimming and J lost 1 base, with 15 bases between them.

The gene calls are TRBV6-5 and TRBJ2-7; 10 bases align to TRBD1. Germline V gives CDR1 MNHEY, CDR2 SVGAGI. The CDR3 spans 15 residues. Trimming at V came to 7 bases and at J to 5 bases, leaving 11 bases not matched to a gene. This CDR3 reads CASTSPGQGKNEQYF. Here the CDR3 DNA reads TGTGCCAGCACGTCTCCGGGACAGGGGAAGAACGAGCAGTACTTC.

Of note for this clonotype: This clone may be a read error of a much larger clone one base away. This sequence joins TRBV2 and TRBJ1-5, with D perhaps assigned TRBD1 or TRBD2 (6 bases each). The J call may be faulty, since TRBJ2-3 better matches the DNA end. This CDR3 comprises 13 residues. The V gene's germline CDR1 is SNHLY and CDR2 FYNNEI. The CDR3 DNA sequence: TGTGCCAGCAGTGAGGAGGGGGTACAGCCCCAGTATTTT. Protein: CASSEEGVQPQYF.

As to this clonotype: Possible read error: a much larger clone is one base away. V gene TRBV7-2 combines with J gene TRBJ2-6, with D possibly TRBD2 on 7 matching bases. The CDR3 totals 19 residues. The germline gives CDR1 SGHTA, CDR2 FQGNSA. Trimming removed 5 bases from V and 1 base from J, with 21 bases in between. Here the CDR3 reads CASSQGLTGARSGANVLTF. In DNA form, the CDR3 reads TGTGCCAGCAGCCAGGGACTAACGGGGGCGAGGTCTGGGGCCAACGTCCTGACTTTC. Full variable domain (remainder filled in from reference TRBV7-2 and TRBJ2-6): GAGVSQSPSNKVTEKGKDVELRCDPISGHTALYWYRQSLGQGLEFLIYFQGNSAPDKSGLPSDRFSAERTGGSVSTLTIQRTQQEDSAVYLCASSQGLTGARSGANVLTFGAGSRLTVL.

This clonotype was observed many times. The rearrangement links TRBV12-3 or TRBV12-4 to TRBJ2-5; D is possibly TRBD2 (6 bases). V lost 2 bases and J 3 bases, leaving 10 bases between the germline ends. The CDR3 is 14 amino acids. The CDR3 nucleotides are TGTGCCAGCAGTTTACCCGCGGGGAAAGAGACCCAGTACTTC. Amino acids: CASSLPAGKETQYF.

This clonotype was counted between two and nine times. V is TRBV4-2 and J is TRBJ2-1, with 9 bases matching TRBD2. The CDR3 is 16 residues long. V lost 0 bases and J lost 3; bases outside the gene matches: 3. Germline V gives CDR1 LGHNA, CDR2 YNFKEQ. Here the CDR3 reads CASSQESSGNYNEQFF. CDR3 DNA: TGTGCCAGCAGCCAAGAGTCTAGCGGGAACTACAATGAGCAGTTCTTC.

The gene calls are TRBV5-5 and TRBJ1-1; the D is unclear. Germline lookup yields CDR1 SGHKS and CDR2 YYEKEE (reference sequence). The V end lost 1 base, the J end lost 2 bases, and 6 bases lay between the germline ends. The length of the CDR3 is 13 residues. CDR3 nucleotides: TGTGCCAGCAGCTTGAACAGAAACACTGAAGCTTTCTTT. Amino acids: CASSLNRNTEAFF.

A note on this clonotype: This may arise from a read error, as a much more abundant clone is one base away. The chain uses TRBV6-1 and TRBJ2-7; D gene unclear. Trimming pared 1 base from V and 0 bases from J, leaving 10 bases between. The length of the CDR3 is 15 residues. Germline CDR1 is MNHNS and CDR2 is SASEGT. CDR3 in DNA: TGTGCCAGCAGTGAAGGGGCACCCAGCTCCTACGAGCAGTACTTC. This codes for CASSEGAPSSYEQYF.

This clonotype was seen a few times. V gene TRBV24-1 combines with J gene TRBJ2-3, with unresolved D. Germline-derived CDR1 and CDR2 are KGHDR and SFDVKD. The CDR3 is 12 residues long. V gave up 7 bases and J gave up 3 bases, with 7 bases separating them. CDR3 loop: CATSAGTDTQYF. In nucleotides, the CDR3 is TGTGCCACCAGCGCCGGAACAGATACGCAGTATTTT.

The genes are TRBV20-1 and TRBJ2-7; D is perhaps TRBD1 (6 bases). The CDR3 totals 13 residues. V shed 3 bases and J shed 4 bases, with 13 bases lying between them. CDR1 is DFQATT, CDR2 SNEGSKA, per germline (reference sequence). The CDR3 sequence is CSASGGGGYEQYF. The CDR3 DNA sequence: TGCAGTGCTAGTGGTGGGGGCGGTTACGAGCAGTACTTC.

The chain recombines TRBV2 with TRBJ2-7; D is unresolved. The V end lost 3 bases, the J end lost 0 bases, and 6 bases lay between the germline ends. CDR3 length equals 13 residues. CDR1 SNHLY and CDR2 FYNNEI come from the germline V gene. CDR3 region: CASSDSDSYEQYF. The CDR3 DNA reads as TGTGCCAGCAGTGACAGTGACTCCTACGAGCAGTACTTC. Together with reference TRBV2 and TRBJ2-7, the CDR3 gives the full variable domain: EPEVTQTPSHQVTQMGQEVILRCVPISNHLYFYWYRQILGQKVEFLVSFYNNEISEKSEIFDDQFSVERPDGSNFTLKIRSTKLEDSAMYFCASSDSDSYEQYFGPGTRLTVT.

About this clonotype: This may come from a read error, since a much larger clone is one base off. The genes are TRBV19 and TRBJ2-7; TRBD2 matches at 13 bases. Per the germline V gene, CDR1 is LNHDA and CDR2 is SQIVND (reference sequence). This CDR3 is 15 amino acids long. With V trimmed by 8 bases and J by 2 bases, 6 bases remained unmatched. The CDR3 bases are TGTGCCAGTGGTGGACTAGCGGGAGCCCCCTACGAGCAGTACTTC. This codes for CASGGLAGAPYEQYF.

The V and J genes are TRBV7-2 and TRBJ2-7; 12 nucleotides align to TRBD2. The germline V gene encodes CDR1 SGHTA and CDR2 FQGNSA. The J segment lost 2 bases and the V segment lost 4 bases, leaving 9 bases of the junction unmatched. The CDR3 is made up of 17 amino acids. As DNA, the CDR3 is TGTGCCAGCAGCTCCGGACTAGCGGGGCTACCCCCCTACGAGCAGTACTTC. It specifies CASSSGLAGLPPYEQYF.

CDR3 in DNA: TGCGCCAGCAGCCTGGGACAGGGGATGCGTGAAGCTTTCTTT. Protein sequence: CASSLGQGMREAFF. The rearrangement joins TRBV4-1 to TRBJ1-1, with TRBD1 identical over 10 bases. V lost 4 bases to trimming and J lost 7 bases; unmatched junction nucleotides: 6. The CDR3 length is 14 residues. Germline values: CDR1 MGHRA, CDR2 YSYEKL.

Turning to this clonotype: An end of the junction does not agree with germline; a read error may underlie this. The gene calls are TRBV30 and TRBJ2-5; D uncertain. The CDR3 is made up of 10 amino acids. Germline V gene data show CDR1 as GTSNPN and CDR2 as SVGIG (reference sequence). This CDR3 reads CAWSGETRYF. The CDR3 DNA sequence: TGTGCCTGGAGTGGAGAGACCCGGTACTTC.

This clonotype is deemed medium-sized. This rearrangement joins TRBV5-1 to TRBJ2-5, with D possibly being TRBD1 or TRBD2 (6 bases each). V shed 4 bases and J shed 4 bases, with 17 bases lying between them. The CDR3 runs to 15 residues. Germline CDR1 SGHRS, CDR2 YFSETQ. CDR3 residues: CASSPGTRRGETQYF. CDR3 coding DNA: TGCGCCAGCAGCCCAGGGACAAGGCGGGGAGAGACCCAGTACTTC.

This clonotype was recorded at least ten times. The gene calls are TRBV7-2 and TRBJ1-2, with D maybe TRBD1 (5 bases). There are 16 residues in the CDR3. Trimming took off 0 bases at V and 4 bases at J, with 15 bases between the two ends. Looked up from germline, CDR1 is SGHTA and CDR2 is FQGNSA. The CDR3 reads CASSLAVGELGYGYTF. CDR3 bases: TGTGCCAGCAGCTTAGCGGTAGGGGAACTTGGCTATGGCTACACCTTC.

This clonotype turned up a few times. CDR3 in DNA: TGCAGTGCTAGGCGGGAGGCCTCCTACGAGCAGTACTTC. Translated, it gives CSARREASYEQYF. The rearrangement links TRBV20-1 to TRBJ2-7; 8 positions match TRBD2. The CDR3 is 13 amino acids. The trim removed 3 bases at V and 0 bases at J, leaving 1 base unmatched. CDR1 and CDR2 from the germline V gene are DFQATT and SNEGSKA (reference sequence).